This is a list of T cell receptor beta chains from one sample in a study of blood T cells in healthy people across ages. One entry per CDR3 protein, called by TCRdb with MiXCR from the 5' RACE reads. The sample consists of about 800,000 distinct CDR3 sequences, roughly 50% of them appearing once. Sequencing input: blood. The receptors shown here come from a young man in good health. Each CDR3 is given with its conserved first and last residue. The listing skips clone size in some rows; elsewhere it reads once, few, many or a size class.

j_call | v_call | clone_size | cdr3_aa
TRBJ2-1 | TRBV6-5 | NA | CASSYERQGANEQFF
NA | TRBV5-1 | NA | CASSPRDNTYNEQYF
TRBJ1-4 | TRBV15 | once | CATSRVWQGDEKLFF
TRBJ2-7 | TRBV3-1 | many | CASAIGGNIYEQYF
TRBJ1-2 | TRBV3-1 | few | CASSLGQTSLNGYTF
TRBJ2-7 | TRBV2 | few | CASRGDSYEQYF
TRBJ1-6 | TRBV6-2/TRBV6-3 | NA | CASSYSTGGRNSPLHF
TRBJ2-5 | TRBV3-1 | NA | CASSQEVFAETQYF
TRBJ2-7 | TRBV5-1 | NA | CASSSPGTIPYEQYF
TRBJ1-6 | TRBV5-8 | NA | CASSWNSGSYNSPLHF
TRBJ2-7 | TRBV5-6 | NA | CASSWGRGSYEQYF
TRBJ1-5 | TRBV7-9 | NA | CASSGVADQPQHF
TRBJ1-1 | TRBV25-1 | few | CASSYRDEAFF
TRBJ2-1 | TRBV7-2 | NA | CASRRPGTSGRGEFF
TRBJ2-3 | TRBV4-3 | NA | CASSQEKRPGDTQYF
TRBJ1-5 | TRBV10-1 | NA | CATGTGSQPQHF
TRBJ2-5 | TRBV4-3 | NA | CASSQRGGSWETQYF
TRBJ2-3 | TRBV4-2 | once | CASSQDHSTDTQYF
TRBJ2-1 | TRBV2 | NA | CASSPLAGGANEQFF
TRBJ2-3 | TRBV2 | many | CASRQPSGGTDTQYF
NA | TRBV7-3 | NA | CASSLRFGYGEQYF
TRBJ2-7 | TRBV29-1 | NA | CSVAVRTGGFSYEQYF
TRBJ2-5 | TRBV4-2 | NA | CASSQDSGRGQETQYF
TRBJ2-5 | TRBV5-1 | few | CASNADKETQYF
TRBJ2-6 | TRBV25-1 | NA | CASSVKSTGANVLTF
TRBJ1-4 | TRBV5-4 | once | CASSLRGRDLGEKLFF
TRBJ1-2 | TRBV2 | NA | CASSEARVPGYGYTF
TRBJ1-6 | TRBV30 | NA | CAWSISIRGSSPLHF
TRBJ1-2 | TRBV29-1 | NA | CSVEWDRVRGYTF
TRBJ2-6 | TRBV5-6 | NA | CASSLTLDGSGANVLTF
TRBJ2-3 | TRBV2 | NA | CASRGGTSGTDTQYF
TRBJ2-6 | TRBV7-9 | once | CASSFVALSAVRSGANVLTF
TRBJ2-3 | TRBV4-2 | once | CASSHARGEEDTQYF
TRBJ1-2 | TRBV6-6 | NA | CASSPRTGLPYGYTF
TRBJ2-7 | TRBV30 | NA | CATDRGGYEQYF
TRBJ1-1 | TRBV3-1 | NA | CASSPRRQWNTEAFF
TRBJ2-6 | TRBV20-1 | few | CSASVASVSGANVLTF
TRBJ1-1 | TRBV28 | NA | CASGGGRSTEAFF
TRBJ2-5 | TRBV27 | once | CASSLSGERTVETQYF
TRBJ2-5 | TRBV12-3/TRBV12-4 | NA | CASSRNGGNQETQYF
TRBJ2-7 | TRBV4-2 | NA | CASSQPPGDYEQYF
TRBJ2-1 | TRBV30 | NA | CAWSNGRQEQFF
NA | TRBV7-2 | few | CASSLAIRTSGKETQYF
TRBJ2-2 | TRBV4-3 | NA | CASSPGTTEAGELFF
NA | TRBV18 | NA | CASSPLTGEQYF
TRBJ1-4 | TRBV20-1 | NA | CSAKPGQGDEKLFF
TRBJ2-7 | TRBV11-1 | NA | CASSLRDVGPYEQYF
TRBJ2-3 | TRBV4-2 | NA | CASSHDSADTQYF